This TCR beta chain is drawn from a study of blood T cells in healthy people across ages. There are many counts of this clonotype. Sequence at one end of the junction differs from germline and may be a read error. Germline CDR1 and CDR2: DFQATT and SNEGSKA (reference sequence). The CDR3 covers 11 residues. Next came a second PCR, run for about 6 to 12 cycles, which used a sample-barcoded 5' primer along with a J-beta primer mix. Each cDNA molecule, via a template-switch adaptor with 12 random nucleotides, was tagged. TCRdb re-called the 5' RACE reads through MiXCR, storing one row per CDR3 protein. The sample lists around 650,000 distinct CDR3 sequences; about 30% were seen once.

The source material was blood. The chain combines TRBV20-1 with TRBJ2-5; unclear D gene. The receptor was isolated from a woman older than 75 in good health. CDR3 nucleotide sequence: TGCAGTGCTAGACCCCAAGGGACCCAGTACTTC. Its protein product is CSARPQGTQYF.